The 6 T cell receptor beta chains presented below share a single source sample, sequenced in a study of identical twins' blood T cells. TCRdb analysed the 5' RACE reads with MiXCR anew, one entry per CDR3 protein. This table holds hundreds of thousands of distinct CDR3 sequences, about 28% found once. The sample was PBMCs. Every receptor here comes from a woman aged 18-50 years in good health.

V is TRBV29-1 and J is TRBJ1-2, with 8 bases fitting TRBD1. CDR1 is SQVTM and CDR2 is ANQGSEA in the germline V gene. The junction had 11 bases not matched to a gene; V was cut back by 1 base and J by 13 bases. The CDR3 is 13 residues long. CDR3 residues: CSVEGQGLSSPTF. The CDR3 DNA reads TGCAGCGTTGAAGGACAGGGGTTGAGCTCGCCCACCTTC.

This clonotype occurred a few times. The gene calls are TRBV6-1 and TRBJ2-7, with no clear D. CDR1 is MNHNS and CDR2 is SASEGT in the germline V gene. The CDR3 extends over 16 amino acids. The V end was cut by 3 bases, the J end by 6 bases, with 21 bases between. The chain's CDR3 is CASSDVAALGWREQYF. The CDR3 DNA reads TGTGCCAGCAGTGATGTGGCAGCCCTAGGCTGGCGCGAGCAGTACTTC.

This rearrangement joins TRBV6-2 or TRBV6-3 to TRBJ2-3, with 11 bases that match TRBD2. This CDR3 has 16 residues. Germline V gene lookup returns CDR1 MNHEY and CDR2 SVGEGT. V lost 4 bases, J lost 6 bases, and 9 bases stayed unmatched. The CDR3 nucleotides are TGTGCCAGCAGTTGGACTAGCGGGTTCATTGGGGATACGCAGTATTTT. It translates to CASSWTSGFIGDTQYF.

The chain couples TRBV18 to TRBJ1-1, with TRBD1 as a possible D gene (6 bases). In germline, CDR1 is KGHSH, CDR2 LQKENI. Trimming pared 3 bases from V and 4 bases from J, leaving 18 bases between. This CDR3 region has 16 residues. The CDR3: CASSPRAGAGGTEAFF. CDR3 nucleotides: TGTGCCAGCTCACCGCGGGCAGGGGCTGGGGGCACTGAAGCTTTCTTT.

This clonotype was detected a few times. V gene TRBV19 combines with J gene TRBJ2-2; 14 positions match TRBD2. With V trimmed by 6 bases and J by 3 bases, 0 bases remained unmatched. CDR1 is LNHDA and CDR2 is SQIVND in the germline V gene (reference sequence). There are 15 residues in the CDR3. CDR3: CASRGLAGDTGELFF. For the CDR3, the DNA is TGTGCCAGTAGGGGACTAGCGGGAGACACCGGGGAGCTGTTTTTT.

The genes are TRBV19 and TRBJ2-3; D ambiguous. Germline values: CDR1 LNHDA, CDR2 SQIVND (reference sequence). The CDR3 is made up of 14 amino acids. The ends were cut back, 5 bases at V and 1 base at J, with 10 bases in the middle. The CDR3 reads CASSPFLRTDTQYF. In DNA, the CDR3 is TGTGCCAGTAGTCCCTTCCTCCGCACAGATACGCAGTATTTT. Based on the CDR3 plus reference TRBV19 and TRBJ2-3, the full variable domain is DGGITQSPKYLFRKEGQNVTLSCEQNLNHDAMYWYRQDPGQGLRLIYYSQIVNDFQKGDIAEGYSVSREKKESFPLTVTSAQKNPTAFYLCASSPFLRTDTQYFGPGTRLTVL.